Described below is a single T cell receptor beta chain sequence and its context. Its antigen remains unidentified. The data were taken from a study of vaccination effects on CD4 cells after COVID-19. Study-level background: Sample provision by two convalescent patients occurred 16 days and one week before vaccination.

Assay used: immunoSEQ multiplex PCR; TCRdb lists only in-frame clones, some missing. Of approximately 37,000 clones in the sample, approximately 70% were seen once. Antigen-specific CD4+ T cells were first expanded with viral peptide pools by the ViraFEST assay and only then sequenced. Researchers isolated CD4+ T cells once about eleven days of culture had elapsed. Convalescent patients had PCR-confirmed SARS-CoV-2 infection between March and December 2020. Findings of the study overall: Among infection- and vaccine-induced clones, marked clonal contraction occurred late after vaccination.

The CDR3 covers 12 residues. Germline CDR1 SNHLY, CDR2 FYNNEI. Trimming took 8 bases from V and 5 from J, leaving 13 bases between them. V usage is TRBV2 and J usage is TRBJ2-7; D is unclear. This sequence originates from a human donor who had a prior SARS-CoV-2 infection. The material was CD4+ T cells from PBMCs cultured with a peptide pool, obtained before COVID-19 vaccination. In DNA, the CDR3 is TGTGCCAGCGGACGGTTTGGAAACGAGCAGTACTTC. As protein: CASGRFGNEQYF.